One sample yielded the 5 T cell receptor beta chains listed below, sequenced in a study of blood T cells in healthy people across ages (dated by TCRdb to between 2014 and 2016). Libraries were built with 5' RACE. The instrument given in TCRdb is Illumina HiSeq 2500. A second about 7 to 11 cycle PCR used a sample-barcoded 5' primer and a J-beta primer mix. The public reads were reanalyzed by TCRdb: fastp trimming at Q25, MiXCR alignment, in-frame beta chains only. Entries are consolidated by CDR3 protein sequence, retaining the most common genes and DNA. The sample contains roughly 1,300,000 distinct CDR3 sequences, approximately 60% of them found a single time. More than 6% of the sample is in the top ten clones. Sequenced input: blood. These receptors were obtained from a man aged 18 to 30 in good health.

This clonotype was observed a few times. The chain couples TRBV7-2 to TRBJ2-5, with TRBD1 as a possible D gene (6 bases). The better agreement between TRBJ2-7 and the DNA end casts doubt on the J call. Germline CDR1 is SGHTA and CDR2 is FQGNSA. This CDR3 spans 15 amino acids. In DNA, the CDR3 is TGTGCCAGCAGCTTAGTTACAGGGAGACTCTACGAGCAGTACTTC. Its protein is CASSLVTGRLYEQYF.

The V call is TRBV6-2 or TRBV6-3, the J call TRBJ1-5, with D unclear. With 7 bases removed from V and 4 bases from J, the gap between germline ends came to 17 bases. CDR1 is MNHEY and CDR2 is SVGEGT in the germline V gene. The length of the CDR3 is 15 residues. CDR3: CASTSAGPENQPQHF. In nucleotides, the CDR3 is TGTGCCAGCACCTCAGCCGGACCCGAGAATCAGCCCCAGCATTTT.

Remarks on this clonotype: An end of the junction does not agree with germline; a read error may underlie this. The V gene is TRBV7-2, the J gene TRBJ2-3, with TRBD2 matching 8 bases. In germline, CDR1 is SGHTA, CDR2 FQGNSA. The CDR3 covers 16 residues. In nucleotides, the CDR3 is TGTGCCAGCAGCATAGCGGGGACCTCTAGCACAGATACGCAGTATTTT. Its translation is CASSIAGTSSTDTQYF.

This rearrangement joins TRBV6-1 to TRBJ1-1; 8 bases align to TRBD1. The CDR3 loop spans 14 amino acids. Germline V CDR1 and CDR2: MNHNS, SASEGT. Losses at the gene ends were 6 bases for V and 2 bases for J; bases not matched to a gene: 5. CDR3 DNA sequence: TGTGCCAGCAGCGAGACAGGGGTTAACACTGAAGCTTTCTTT. Amino acids: CASSETGVNTEAFF.

This rearrangement joins TRBV6-6 to TRBJ2-7; D ambiguous. Looked up from germline, CDR1 is MNHNY and CDR2 is SVGAGI (reference sequence). The germline V and J ends were trimmed by 6 bases and 1 base, with 10 bases remaining between them. The CDR3 is 13 residues long. In DNA, the CDR3 is TGTGCCAGCAGCCCGCACCGGTCCTACGAGCAGTACTTC. Translated, it gives CASSPHRSYEQYF.